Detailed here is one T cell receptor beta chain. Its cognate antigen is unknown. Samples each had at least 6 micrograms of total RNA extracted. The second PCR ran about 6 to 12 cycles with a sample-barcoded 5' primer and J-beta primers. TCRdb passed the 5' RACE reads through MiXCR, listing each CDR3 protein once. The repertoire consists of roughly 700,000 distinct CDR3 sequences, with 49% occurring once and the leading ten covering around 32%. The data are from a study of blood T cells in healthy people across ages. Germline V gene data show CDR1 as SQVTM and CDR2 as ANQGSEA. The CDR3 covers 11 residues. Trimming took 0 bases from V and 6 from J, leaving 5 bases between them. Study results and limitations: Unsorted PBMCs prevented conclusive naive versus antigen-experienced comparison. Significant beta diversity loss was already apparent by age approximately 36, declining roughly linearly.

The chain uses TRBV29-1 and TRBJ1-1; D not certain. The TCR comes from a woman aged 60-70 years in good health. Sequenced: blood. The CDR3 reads CSVEEYAEAFF. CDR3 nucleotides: TGCAGCGTTGAAGAATACGCTGAAGCTTTCTTT.